One sample yielded the 11 T cell receptor beta chains listed below, sequenced in a study of neurological immune-mediated disorders. MiXCR, applied by TCRdb to the 5' RACE reads, yields one record per CDR3 protein. This sample has tens of thousands of distinct CDR3 sequences, with 17% found just once. Sequencing was done on a sample of PBMCs. All receptors derive from a woman aged 40 to 49 in good health.

This clonotype has a count of ten or more. The chain is built from TRBV28 and TRBJ2-7; 13 bases are shared with TRBD2. The CDR3 sequence is 16 residues long. Germline V gene data show CDR1 as MDHEN and CDR2 as SYDVKM. The J segment lost 3 bases and the V segment lost 8 bases, leaving 10 bases of the junction unmatched. The CDR3 nucleotides are TGTGCCAGCTCCTTTGGGAGGACTAGCGGGGGCTACGAGCAGTACGTC. Protein product: CASSFGRTSGGYEQYV.

This clonotype was recorded many times. The chain recombines TRBV9 with TRBJ2-2; D is ambiguous. The germline gives CDR1 SGDLS, CDR2 YYNGEE. The CDR3 is 13 residues long. V was pared by 0 bases and J by 6 bases, with 6 bases between. CDR3 sequence reads: CASSVGSPGELFF. DNA of the CDR3: TGTGCCAGCAGCGTAGGAAGTCCCGGGGAGCTGTTTTTT.

This clonotype showed up just once. Germline and junction disagree at one end, which may indicate a read error. This sequence joins TRBV5-1 and TRBJ1-1, with D tentatively TRBD1 (5 bases). This CDR3 comprises 14 residues. Germline loops: CDR1 SGHRS, CDR2 YFSETQ. CDR3 in amino acids: CASSSGRTGTEAFF. The CDR3 DNA is TGCGCTAGCAGTTCGGGACGGACGGGCACTGAAGCTTTCTTT.

This clonotype has ten or more counts. V gene TRBV2 combines with J gene TRBJ1-2; D not certain. There are 15 residues in the CDR3. V was shortened by 1 base and J by 4 bases, with 13 bases between the two germline ends. Per the germline V gene, CDR1 is SNHLY and CDR2 is FYNNEI. This chain's CDR3 is CASSEVRVSTYGYTF. The DNA for the CDR3 is TGTGCCAGCAGTGAAGTCCGAGTATCAACCTATGGCTACACCTTC.

This clonotype has a count of ten or more. The gene calls are TRBV5-1 and TRBJ2-7; 7 bases fit TRBD1. Looked up from germline, CDR1 is SGHRS and CDR2 is YFSETQ. CDR3 length: 15 residues. J gave up 5 bases and V 4 bases, and 12 bases lay outside the gene matches. The CDR3 sequence is CASSTRQGRVHEQYV. The DNA for the CDR3 is TGCGCCAGCAGCACCCGACAGGGCAGGGTCCACGAGCAGTACGTC.

This clonotype was observed many times. The chain combines TRBV5-1 with TRBJ2-3; D might be TRBD1 or TRBD2, each matching 6 bases. Trimming shortened V by 2 bases and J by 2 bases, and 9 bases separated the two germline ends. Germline V gene data show CDR1 as SGHRS and CDR2 as YFSETQ. This CDR3 has 14 residues. The CDR3 sequence: CASSFTGATDTQYF. The CDR3 DNA reads as TGCGCCAGCAGCTTCACGGGGGCCACAGATACGCAGTATTTT.

There are many counts of this clonotype. The rearrangement links TRBV20-1 to TRBJ2-2; D is perhaps TRBD1 (5 bases). This CDR3 is 15 amino acids long. In germline, CDR1 is DFQATT, CDR2 SNEGSKA (reference sequence). Trimming took off 4 bases at V and 4 bases at J, with 16 bases between the two ends. The CDR3 is CSAKVEQALTGELFF. The CDR3 bases are TGCAGTGCTAAAGTGGAACAGGCCCTCACCGGGGAGCTGTTTTTT.

The gene calls are TRBV10-2 and TRBJ2-4, with 11 bases that match TRBD2. Germline V gives CDR1 WSHSY, CDR2 SAAADI. V gave up 2 bases and J gave up 5 bases; unmatched junction bases: 5. This CDR3 region has 16 residues. CDR3 loop: CASSESLAGGQNIQYF. The CDR3 DNA is TGCGCCAGCAGTGAGAGCCTAGCGGGGGGACAAAACATTCAGTACTTC.

There are many counts of this clonotype. The chain employs TRBV18 and TRBJ2-1; D is possibly TRBD2 (5 bases). CDR1 and CDR2 (germline): KGHSH, LQKENI. This CDR3 is 16 amino acids long. The ends were cut back, 5 bases at V and 1 base at J, with 15 bases in the middle. CDR3 region: CASSEFGRGSYNEQFF. The CDR3 DNA follows: TGTGCCAGCTCAGAGTTCGGAAGAGGGTCCTACAATGAGCAGTTCTTC.

In this sample, this clonotype turned up many times. Written as DNA, the CDR3 is TGTGCCAGCAGCTTAAGGGGAGACGGTTTTAGCTACACCTTC. It codes for CASSLRGDGFSYTF. The chain recombines TRBV7-2 with TRBJ1-2; TRBD1 is a possible D gene (5 bases). This CDR3 has 14 amino acids. V was trimmed by 2 bases and J by 9 bases, leaving 16 bases between them. Germline V gene lookup returns CDR1 SGHTA and CDR2 FQGNSA. Filled out from reference TRBV7-2 and TRBJ1-2, the complete variable domain reads GAGVSQSPSNKVTEKGKDVELRCDPISGHTALYWYRQSLGQGLEFLIYFQGNSAPDKSGLPSDRFSAERTGGSVSTLTIQRTQQEDSAVYLCASSLRGDGFSYTFGSGTRLTVV.

This clonotype was seen ten or more times. The chain carries TRBV24-1 and TRBJ2-2; the D is unclear. Germline V gives CDR1 KGHDR, CDR2 SFDVKD. CDR3 length: 15 residues. Trimming removed 3 bases from V and 5 bases from J, with 12 bases in between. CDR3 nucleotide sequence: TGTGCCACCAGTGATGAAGGGTTTCAGACCGGGGAGCTGTTTTTT. Translating it yields CATSDEGFQTGELFF.